This T cell receptor beta chain was sequenced in a study of cytomegalovirus exposure and HLA in healthy donors. In the PCR, 60 Vbeta and 13 Jbeta primers were used. The method was immunoSEQ multiplex PCR; TCRdb's version includes in-frame clones alone and lacks a portion of them. The table includes about 160,000 clones, 65% to 85% detected once. The CDR3 length is 17 residues. J gave up 4 bases and V 5 bases, and 14 bases lay outside the gene matches. The germline V gene has CDR1 LGHNA and CDR2 YSLEER. Sequences were obtained from PBMCs. This rearrangement joins TRBV4-3 to TRBJ1-2; 9 bases are shared with TRBD1. The receptor was isolated from a woman younger than 45 in good health and CMV-seropositive. The CDR3 region is CASSELRGQGLFYGYTF. DNA for the CDR3: TGCGCCAGCAGCGAACTTAGGGGACAGGGTCTTTTCTATGGCTACACCTTC.